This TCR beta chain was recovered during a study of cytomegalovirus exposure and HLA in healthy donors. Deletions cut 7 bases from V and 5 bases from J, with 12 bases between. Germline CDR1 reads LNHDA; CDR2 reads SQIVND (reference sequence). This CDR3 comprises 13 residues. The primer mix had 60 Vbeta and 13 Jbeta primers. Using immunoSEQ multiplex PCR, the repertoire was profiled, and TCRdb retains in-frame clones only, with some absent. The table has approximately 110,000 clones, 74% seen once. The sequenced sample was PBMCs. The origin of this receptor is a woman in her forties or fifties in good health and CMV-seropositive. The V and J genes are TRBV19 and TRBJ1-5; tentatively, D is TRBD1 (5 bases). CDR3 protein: CASKRGADQPQHF. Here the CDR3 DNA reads TGTGCCAGTAAACGCGGGGCGGATCAGCCCCAGCATTTT.